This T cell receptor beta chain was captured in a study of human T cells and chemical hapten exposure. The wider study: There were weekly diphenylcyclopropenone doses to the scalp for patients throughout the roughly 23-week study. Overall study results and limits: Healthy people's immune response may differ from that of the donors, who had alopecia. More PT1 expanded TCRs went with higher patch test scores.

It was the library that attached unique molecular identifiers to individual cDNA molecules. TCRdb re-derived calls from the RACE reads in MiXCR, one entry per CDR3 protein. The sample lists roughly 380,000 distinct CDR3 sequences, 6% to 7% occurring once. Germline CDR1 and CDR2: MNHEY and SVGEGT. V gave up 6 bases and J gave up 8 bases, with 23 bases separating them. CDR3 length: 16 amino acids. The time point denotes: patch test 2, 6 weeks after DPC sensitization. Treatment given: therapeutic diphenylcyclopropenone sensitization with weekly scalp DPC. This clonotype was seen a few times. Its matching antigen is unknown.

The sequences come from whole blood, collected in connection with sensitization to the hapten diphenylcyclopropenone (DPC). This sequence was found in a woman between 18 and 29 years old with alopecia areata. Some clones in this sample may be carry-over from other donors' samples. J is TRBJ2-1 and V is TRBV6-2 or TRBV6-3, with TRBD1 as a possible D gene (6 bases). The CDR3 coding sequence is TGTGCCAGCAGCATCTTGGGGGCGAGGGACCAAGATGAGCAGTTCTTC. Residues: CASSILGARDQDEQFF.